The subject of this entry is one T cell receptor (beta chain). Its specificity is unknown. At collection, donors were nominally healthy, but unrecorded immune exposures were probable. The CDR3 extends over 19 amino acids. Germline V gene sequence: CDR1 MGHRA, CDR2 YSYEKL. The sample comes from a study of cytomegalovirus exposure and HLA in healthy donors. Primers: 60 Vbeta forward and 13 Jbeta reverse. Using immunoSEQ multiplex PCR, the repertoire was profiled, and TCRdb retains in-frame clones only, with some absent. The profile shows 75,000 to 95,000 clones, about nine tenths of them singletons. Overall study findings and caveats: There were some V segments, including TRBV6-2 and TRBV6-3, excluded as indistinguishable. The authors enumerated 150 to 200 TCR beta chains as linked to cytomegalovirus.

This chain uses TRBV4-1 with TRBJ2-5, with 9 positions matching TRBD2. Matching the DNA end better, TRBJ2-7 makes the J call doubtful. The receptor comes from a man younger than 35 in good health and CMV-seronegative. The specimen sequenced was PBMCs. The CDR3 here is CASSQRLWREGPTLYEQYF. CDR3 nucleotide sequence: TGCGCCAGCAGCCAAAGGTTATGGCGGGAGGGTCCAACCCTCTACGAGCAGTACTTC.